Reported below is one T cell receptor beta chain. Germline loops: CDR1 GTSNPN, CDR2 SVGIG (reference sequence). The CDR3 spans 11 residues. The entry originates in a study of cytomegalovirus exposure and HLA in healthy donors. Primers for the PCR totalled 60 Vbeta and 13 Jbeta. Under the authors' procedure: It was a later analysis that counted about 80 million unique TCR beta chains, of which some 12 million were shared. Some clones are missing from TCRdb's copy, which holds only in-frame ones; the method was immunoSEQ multiplex PCR. Clonal size and the V and J genes are those of that table, whereas D and trimming came from the DNA. The sample contains some 92,000 clones, about 80% of which appear only once.

The source of this sequence is a man younger than 30 in good health and CMV-seropositive. Sequenced: PBMCs. The chain links TRBV30 to TRBJ2-5; D is perhaps TRBD1 (5 bases). The better agreement between TRBJ2-7 and the DNA end casts doubt on the J call. DNA of the CDR3: TGTGCCTGGAGTAGGGGCTACGAGCAGTACTTC. It yields the protein CAWSRGYEQYF.